These T cell receptor beta chains were read from a single sample in a study of cytomegalovirus exposure and HLA in healthy donors. This table comes from immunoSEQ multiplex PCR, and its TCRdb copy is limited to in-frame clones, with some not included. The repertoire holds around 150,000 clones, with about 80% as singletons. Sequenced sample: PBMCs. The receptors derive from a male donor in good health and CMV-seronegative. Both conserved end residues are part of each CDR3. A D gene is named only where the DNA matches it firmly. Expanded clones are given a class, and other clones once, few, many or no size at all.

>.|TRBJ2-5|TRBD1|TRBV5-1
CASSLTGGWETQYF
TGCGCCAGCAGCTTAACAGGGGGCTGGGAGACCCAGTACTTC
>few|TRBJ1-2|TRBD1|TRBV5-8
CASSQTGANYGYTF
TGTGCCAGCAGTCAGACAGGGGCCAACTATGGCTACACCTTC
>.|TRBJ1-3|.|TRBV9
CASSVYGNTIYF
TGTGCCAGCAGCGTCTACGGAAACACCATATATTTT
>.|TRBJ2-7|.|TRBV7-2
CASSLGSGKPNEQYF
TGTGCCAGCAGCTTAGGTTCAGGGAAGCCTAACGAGCAGTACTTC
>.|TRBJ1-1|.|TRBV6-5
CASSYSGGGAEAFF
TGTGCCAGCAGTTACTCAGGGGGGGGTGCTGAAGCTTTCTTT
>.|TRBJ2-3|.|TRBV10-1
CASSEDTTDTQYF
TGCGCCAGCAGTGAGGACACCACAGATACGCAGTATTTT
>once|TRBJ1-5|TRBD1|TRBV19
CASSGTGGQPQHF
TGTGCCAGTAGCGGGACAGGGGGACAGCCCCAGCATTTT
>.|TRBJ1-2|.|TRBV6-1
CASSAGDQGGYTF
TGTGCCAGCAGTGCCGGAGATCAGGGTGGCTACACCTTC
>.|TRBJ2-3|TRBD2|TRBV27
CASSPRTSGRDTQYF
TGTGCCAGCAGTCCCCGGACTAGCGGGCGGGATACGCAGTATTTT
>.|TRBJ1-5|.|TRBV15
CATNGGGQRNQPQHF
TGTGCCACCAACGGCGGAGGACAGCGCAATCAGCCCCAGCATTTT
>.|TRBJ1-2|TRBD1|TRBV5-4
CASRGGQGYGYTF
TGTGCCAGCAGAGGGGGACAGGGTTATGGCTACACCTTC
>.|TRBJ2-7|.|TRBV5-1
CASSLDSGESYEQYF
TGCGCCAGCAGCTTGGATAGCGGTGAATCCTACGAGCAGTACTTC
>few|TRBJ2-3|TRBD1|TRBV10-3
CAIRPDRGSTDTQYF
TGTGCCATCAGACCAGACAGGGGTAGCACAGATACGCAGTATTTT
>.|TRBJ1-1|.|TRBV6-5
CASSSKGVRNTEAFF
TGTGCCAGCAGTTCGAAGGGGGTAAGGAACACTGAAGCTTTCTTT